This record covers a single TCR beta chain. TCRdb re-analysed the 5' RACE reads in MiXCR, keeping a single row per CDR3 protein. Of tens of thousands of distinct CDR3 sequences listed, about 30% are singletons. This CDR3 is 13 amino acids long. The germline V and J ends were trimmed by 3 bases and 8 bases, with 14 bases remaining between them. Germline CDR1 and CDR2: DFQATT and SNEGSKA (reference sequence). The TCR originated in a female donor with breast cancer. The chain combines TRBV20-1 with TRBJ2-1; D is undetermined. The sample taken for sequencing was tumor-infiltrating naive CD4+ T cells sorted from the breast tumor. The subset denotes: naive CD4+ T cells, CD4+CD45RA+CD25-. CDR3 nucleotide sequence: TGCAGTGCTAGCCGTGTGAATCGGTATGAGCAGTTCTTC. It is translated as CSASRVNRYEQFF.